Listed here are 32 T cell receptor beta chains from one sample, sequenced in a study of graft-versus-host responses after intestinal transplantation. Their antigens remain unidentified. Assay: immunoSEQ multiplex PCR; the TCRdb copy retains only in-frame clones and omits some. This table has about 100,000 clones, 90% to 95% appearing once. The material sequenced was unstimulated CD4+ T cells sorted from spleen or lymph node cells, taken before transplant. The receptors were gathered from a human donor who was the organ donor for an intestinal transplant.

J is TRBJ2-7 and V is TRBV27; 7 bases fit TRBD1. The V gene's germline CDR1 is MNHEY and CDR2 SMNVEV (reference sequence). The CDR3 is 12 residues long. Trimming removed 11 bases from V and 1 base from J; junction bases left unmatched: 5. Written as DNA, the CDR3 is TGTGCCGGATCAGGGGGTTCCTACGAGCAGTACTTC. It codes for CAGSGGSYEQYF.

DNA for the CDR3: TGTGCCAGCAGATTGCGGGGGAAAGATACGCAGTATTTT. It yields the protein CASRLRGKDTQYF. V and J are TRBV5-6 and TRBJ2-3; 7 nucleotides match TRBD2. In germline, CDR1 is SGHDT, CDR2 YYEEEE. The trim removed 5 bases at V and 5 bases at J, leaving 5 bases unmatched. The CDR3 length is 13 residues. The whole variable domain, filled in from reference TRBV5-6 and TRBJ2-3, reads DAGVTQSPTHLIKTRGQQVTLRCSPKSGHDTVSWYQQALGQGPQFIFQYYEEEERQRGNFPDRFSGHQFPNYSSELNVNALLLGDSALYLCASRLRGKDTQYFGPGTRLTVL.

On this clone: The sample holds other DNA sequences that translate to the same CDR3. V usage is TRBV29-1 and J usage is TRBJ2-5; 7 bases are a match to TRBD1. CDR3 length: 12 amino acids. The germline CDR1 and CDR2 sequences are SQVTM and ANQGSEA. The junction had 3 bases not matched to a gene; V was cut back by 3 bases and J by 5 bases. The CDR3 here is CSVDRGRETQYF. In DNA, the CDR3 is TGCAGCGTTGATAGGGGGCGGGAGACCCAGTACTTC.

The CDR3 reads CASSPPKGRSNYGYTF. The CDR3 DNA is TGTGCCAGCTCACCACCGAAGGGGAGGTCAAACTATGGCTACACCTTC. The rearrangement joins TRBV18 to TRBJ1-2; TRBD1 might be the D (5 bases). V lost 0 bases to trimming and J lost 2 bases, with 13 bases between them. CDR1 and CDR2 from the germline V gene are KGHSH and LQKENI. CDR3 size: 16 residues.

This chain links TRBV4-3 with TRBJ2-6; D is perhaps TRBD2 (5 bases). Germline CDR1 and CDR2: LGHNA and YSLEER. V was shortened by 4 bases and J by 0 bases, with 7 bases between the two germline ends. The CDR3 has 15 residues. The CDR3 nucleotides read TGCGCCAGCAGCCGGGAGCTCTCTGGGGCCAACGTCCTGACTTTC. Its translation: CASSRELSGANVLTF.

This chain joins TRBV14 and TRBJ2-3; 7 bases line up with TRBD1. The CDR3 is made up of 13 amino acids. In germline, CDR1 is SGHDN, CDR2 FVKESK. J lost 2 bases, V lost 10 bases, and 6 bases had no gene match. For the CDR3, the DNA is TGTGCCACTAACAGGGGCCTCACAGATACGCAGTATTTT. This gives the protein CATNRGLTDTQYF.

The V and J genes are TRBV4-1 and TRBJ1-4, with 7 bases aligning to TRBD1. The CDR3 spans 16 residues. The germline V gene has CDR1 MGHRA and CDR2 YSYEKL. Trimming took 2 bases from V and 4 from J; bases not matched to a gene: 7. DNA for the CDR3: TGCGCCAGCAGCCAATTCTCCGGGACAGATAATGAAAAACTGTTTTTT. Translating gives CASSQFSGTDNEKLFF.

This sequence joins TRBV28 and TRBJ2-5; 7 positions agree with TRBD1. The germline gives CDR1 MDHEN, CDR2 SYDVKM. The CDR3 contains 14 residues. Germline trimming cut 6 bases from V and 2 bases from J; bases unmatched to any gene: 6. CDR3 region: CASSPGTVQETQYF. CDR3 coding DNA: TGTGCCAGCAGCCCCGGGACAGTACAAGAGACCCAGTACTTC.

V gene TRBV28 combines with J gene TRBJ2-3, with D perhaps matching TRBD2 (6 bases). This CDR3 region has 13 residues. Trimming shortened V by 3 bases and J by 13 bases, and 17 bases separated the two germline ends. The germline gives CDR1 MDHEN, CDR2 SYDVKM. CDR3 loop: CASSLGVWGEKYF. The DNA of the CDR3 is TGTGCCAGCAGTTTGGGTGTATGGGGGGAGAAGTATTTT.

This sequence joins TRBV4-2 and TRBJ2-7, with D possibly matching TRBD2 (5 bases). This CDR3 comprises 15 residues. The germline gives CDR1 LGHNA, CDR2 YNFKEQ. The V gene lost 4 bases and the J gene lost 2 bases, with 15 bases spanning the gap. CDR3 residues: CASSLEEDFTYEQYF. The DNA of the CDR3 is TGTGCCAGCAGCCTCGAGGAGGACTTCACCTACGAGCAGTACTTC.

This clone was seen just once. The CDR3 region has the DNA TGTGCCAGCTCACCGAAGCGCGCATACACAGATACGCAGTATTTT. This translates into CASSPKRAYTDTQYF. The chain recombines TRBV18 with TRBJ2-3, with D unclear. Germline V gives CDR1 KGHSH, CDR2 LQKENI. V was shortened by 3 bases and J by 2 bases, with 12 bases between the two germline ends. This CDR3 has 15 amino acids.

The rearrangement links TRBV7-2 to TRBJ1-6, with D unresolved. Germline values: CDR1 SGHTA, CDR2 FQGNSA. This CDR3 region has 14 residues. V was cut by 1 base and J by 10 bases, with 11 bases left in between. The CDR3 region has the DNA TGTGCCAGCAGCTTAGAGGCCGGACTATCACCCCTCCACTTT. The encoded protein is CASSLEAGLSPLHF. Based on the CDR3 plus reference TRBV7-2 and TRBJ1-6, the full variable domain is GAGVSQSPSNKVTEKGKDVELRCDPISGHTALYWYRQSLGQGLEFLIYFQGNSAPDKSGLPSDRFSAERTGGSVSTLTIQRTQQEDSAVYLCASSLEAGLSPLHFGNGTRLTVT.

The chain uses TRBV4-1 and TRBJ1-4; perhaps TRBD1 as D (6 bases). CDR1 is MGHRA and CDR2 is YSYEKL in the germline V gene. V was shortened by 4 bases and J by 4 bases, with 13 bases between the two germline ends. The CDR3 loop spans 15 amino acids. CDR3 in amino acids: CASSLDRFDNEKLFF. The CDR3 region has the DNA TGCGCCAGCAGCCTCGACAGGTTCGATAATGAAAAACTGTTTTTT.

The chain combines TRBV4-2 with TRBJ2-7; 16 bases agree with TRBD2. There are 18 residues in the CDR3. The germline gives CDR1 LGHNA, CDR2 YNFKEQ. Losses at the gene ends were 4 bases for V and 0 bases for J; bases not matched to a gene: 6. The CDR3 DNA is TGTGCCAGCAGCCTGGGACTAGCGGGGGGGCCGAGCTCCTACGAGCAGTACTTC. Its translation: CASSLGLAGGPSSYEQYF.

The chain joins TRBV4-2 to TRBJ2-5, with 7 bases matching TRBD2. The germline CDR1 and CDR2 sequences are LGHNA and YNFKEQ. V was clipped by 1 base and J by 5 bases; unmatched bases: 4. This CDR3 is built from 14 residues. In DNA, the CDR3 is TGTGCCAGCAGCCAAGGGGGGGGGTACGAGACCCAGTACTTC. This codes for CASSQGGGYETQYF.

The chain employs TRBV7-2 and TRBJ2-1; 14 positions match TRBD2. The germline V gene has CDR1 SGHTA and CDR2 FQGNSA. This CDR3 region has 14 residues. The V segment lost 5 bases and the J segment 11 bases; nucleotides outside the gene matches: 5. CDR3 coding DNA: TGTGCCAGCAGCCGGGGGACTAGCGGGGGTCAGCAGTTCTTC. Translated: CASSRGTSGGQQFF. The complete variable domain, with remaining parts taken from reference TRBV7-2 and TRBJ2-1, reads GAGVSQSPSNKVTEKGKDVELRCDPISGHTALYWYRQSLGQGLEFLIYFQGNSAPDKSGLPSDRFSAERTGGSVSTLTIQRTQQEDSAVYLCASSRGTSGGQQFFGPGTRLTVL.

This rearrangement joins TRBV29-1 to TRBJ1-5; the match to TRBD1 covers 7 bases. The CDR3 extends over 14 amino acids. After removal of 5 bases from V and 2 bases from J, the junction contained 6 bases not matched to a gene. Germline CDR1 and CDR2: SQVTM and ANQGSEA. The CDR3 reads CSVIQGSGNQPQHF. In DNA form, the CDR3 reads TGCAGCGTTATACAGGGGAGTGGCAATCAGCCCCAGCATTTT.

The chain carries TRBV9 and TRBJ2-3; a weak D match, TRBD1 (6 bases). The CDR3 is 16 amino acids. V dropped 0 bases and J dropped 3 bases, with 14 bases sitting between them. The germline CDR1 and CDR2 sequences are SGDLS and YYNGEE. The DNA of the CDR3 is TGTGCCAGCAGCGTAGACCCAGGGGCTCGTACAGATACGCAGTATTTT. It translates to CASSVDPGARTDTQYF.

The chain is built from TRBV11-2 and TRBJ2-7; 9 bases agree with TRBD1. This CDR3 spans 14 amino acids. The trim removed 5 bases at V and 7 bases at J, leaving 9 bases unmatched. The V gene's germline CDR1 is SGHAT and CDR2 FQNNGV. CDR3 protein: CASSPRDRVEEQYF. The CDR3 nucleotides are TGTGCCAGCAGCCCCCGGGACAGGGTGGAAGAGCAGTACTTC.

A few counts support this clone. This specimen includes other DNA sequences encoding the same CDR3. The J gene is TRBJ2-5, the V gene TRBV5-1; no firm D call. This CDR3 spans 12 amino acids. V lost 0 bases to trimming and J lost 4 bases, with 4 bases between them. Germline-derived CDR1 and CDR2 are SGHRS and YFSETQ. The CDR3 loop reads CASSLDRETQYF. In nucleotides, the CDR3 is TGCGCCAGCAGCTTGGACAGAGAGACCCAGTACTTC.

This clone was seen once. The J gene is TRBJ1-5, the V gene TRBV4-2; 9 bases are a match to TRBD1. The CDR3 extends over 16 amino acids. CDR1 and CDR2 (germline): LGHNA, YNFKEQ. Trimming removed 3 bases from V and 4 bases from J; junction bases left unmatched: 7. CDR3 nucleotide sequence: TGTGCCAGCAGCCAGGACAGGGGCCTAGAGAATCAGCCCCAGCATTTT. This codes for CASSQDRGLENQPQHF.

The rearrangement links TRBV25-1 to TRBJ2-4; tentatively, D is TRBD2 (6 bases). Looked up from germline, CDR1 is MGHDK and CDR2 is SYGVNS. V gave up 8 bases and J gave up 2 bases, with 10 bases separating them. This CDR3 has 13 residues. The CDR3 sequence is CASVGDSKNIQYF. DNA for the CDR3: TGTGCCAGCGTAGGGGACTCCAAAAACATTCAGTACTTC.

The chain recombines TRBV6-6 with TRBJ2-7; the D gene is possibly TRBD1 (6 bases). With 5 bases removed from V and 0 bases from J, the gap between germline ends came to 11 bases. Germline CDR1 MNHNY, CDR2 SVGAGI (reference sequence). The CDR3 extends over 14 amino acids. DNA of the CDR3: TGTGCCAGCAGTCTTCGGGGACACTCCTACGAGCAGTACTTC. It encodes CASSLRGHSYEQYF.

This sequence joins TRBV5-1 and TRBJ2-7; TRBD2 is a possible D gene (5 bases). This CDR3 contains 15 residues. Per germline, CDR1 SGHRS and CDR2 YFSETQ. V shed 4 bases and J shed 0 bases, with 14 bases lying between them. The CDR3: CASSLGRGSSYEQYF. For the CDR3, the DNA is TGCGCCAGCAGCCTTGGACGGGGAAGCTCCTACGAGCAGTACTTC.

The chain uses TRBV28 and TRBJ2-7; D gene ambiguous. The germline V and J ends were trimmed by 5 bases and 4 bases, with 15 bases remaining between them. The CDR3 has 14 amino acids. Germline CDR1 MDHEN, CDR2 SYDVKM. The CDR3 nucleotides are TGTGCCAGCAGTCCCCCGGCTGGAGAGTACGAGCAGTACTTC. Encoded protein: CASSPPAGEYEQYF. The variable domain in full, with the rest retrieved from reference TRBV28 and TRBJ2-7, is DVKVTQSSRYLVKRTGEKVFLECVQDMDHENMFWYRQDPGLGLRLIYFSYDVKMKEKGDIPEGYSVSREKKERFSLILESASTNQTSMYLCASSPPAGEYEQYFGPGTRLTVT.

The gene calls are TRBV25-1 and TRBJ2-7; 13 nucleotides align to TRBD2. In germline, CDR1 is MGHDK, CDR2 SYGVNS. CDR3 length: 18 amino acids. The junction had 10 bases not matched to a gene; V was cut back by 3 bases and J by 2 bases. CDR3 in amino acids: CASSEPTLTSGGTYEQYF. The CDR3 coding sequence is TGTGCCAGCAGTGAGCCCACCTTGACTAGCGGGGGGACCTACGAGCAGTACTTC.

This clone was seen more than once but under ten times. The chain combines TRBV7-9 with TRBJ2-7, with 7 bases that match TRBD1. This CDR3 contains 14 residues. V lost 5 bases, J lost 3 bases, and 7 bases stayed unmatched. Germline lookup yields CDR1 SEHNR and CDR2 FQNEAQ (reference sequence). In DNA form, the CDR3 reads TGTGCCAGCAGCATCCGGGACAGAGTCTACGAGCAGTACTTC. Residues: CASSIRDRVYEQYF.

This CDR3 is CASSQDGGQMQPQHF. The CDR3 DNA reads TGTGCCAGCAGCCAAGATGGGGGACAAATGCAGCCCCAGCATTTT. The rearrangement uses TRBV4-2 and TRBJ1-5, with D possibly being TRBD1 (6 bases). Trimming took 0 bases from V and 7 from J, leaving 13 bases between them. This CDR3 is 15 amino acids long. Looked up from germline, CDR1 is LGHNA and CDR2 is YNFKEQ.

The chain combines TRBV19 with TRBJ1-2, with D possibly TRBD1 on 5 matching bases. CDR3 size: 14 residues. CDR1 and CDR2 (germline): LNHDA, SQIVND (reference sequence). V dropped 0 bases and J dropped 2 bases, with 7 bases sitting between them. The CDR3 DNA sequence: TGTGCCAGTAGTATAGAGGGACTGAACTATGGCTACACCTTC. It codes for CASSIEGLNYGYTF.

The chain uses TRBV19 and TRBJ1-2, with 8 bases aligning to TRBD1. V shed 9 bases, J shed 4 bases, and the junction held 7 bases outside the gene matches. In germline, CDR1 is LNHDA, CDR2 SQIVND (reference sequence). CDR3 length: 13 residues. The CDR3 protein is CASRPGGAYGYTF. The DNA for the CDR3 is TGTGCCAGCAGGCCAGGGGGCGCCTATGGCTACACCTTC.

V is TRBV18 and J is TRBJ2-1; 7 nucleotides line up with TRBD1. CDR3 length: 15 residues. J gave up 9 bases and V 8 bases, and 16 bases lay outside the gene matches. CDR1 KGHSH and CDR2 LQKENI come from the germline V gene. As DNA, the CDR3 is TGTGCCAGCCAGACCGGGACAGAGAGTTTGATTGAGCAGTTCTTC. The encoded protein is CASQTGTESLIEQFF.

V gene TRBV5-1 combines with J gene TRBJ2-1; TRBD2 matches 10 bases. This CDR3 contains 15 residues. Losses at the gene ends were 3 bases for V and 9 bases for J; bases not matched to a gene: 9. The V gene's germline CDR1 is SGHRS and CDR2 YFSETQ. CDR3 residues: CASSSASGGLIEQFF. In DNA, the CDR3 is TGCGCCAGCAGCTCCGCTAGCGGGGGTCTGATTGAGCAGTTCTTC.